The 8 T cell receptor beta chains below were found in one sample sequenced in a study of shared clonotypes between healthy human individuals. In the naive CD8 group, cells lacked CD45RO and were positively selected for CCR7, so terminally differentiated effector memory CD45RA+ cells were left out. The method was immunoSEQ multiplex PCR; TCRdb's version includes in-frame clones alone and lacks a portion of them. The repertoire consists of approximately 2,000,000 clones, with approximately 92% occurring once and the leading ten covering about 1.7%. Sequenced input: naive CD8+ T cells from PBMCs. Receptor source: a man aged 18-30 years in good health. Some clones in this sample may be carry-over from other donors' samples.

The rearrangement joins TRBV5-1 to TRBJ2-7, with a tentative D call TRBD1 (5 bases). This CDR3 has 14 residues. The germline gives CDR1 SGHRS, CDR2 YFSETQ. The V and J ends lost 0 bases and 7 bases respectively, with 14 bases between them. CDR3 in amino acids: CASSLVGAVREQYF. The CDR3 coding sequence is TGCGCCAGCAGCTTGGTTGGGGCTGTACGAGAGCAGTACTTC.

The gene calls are TRBV7-6 and TRBJ2-2; 11 bases map to TRBD2. This CDR3 is 19 amino acids long. Germline V gene lookup returns CDR1 SGHVS and CDR2 FNYEAQ. The J segment lost 2 bases and the V segment lost 5 bases, leaving 13 bases of the junction unmatched. CDR3 DNA sequence: TGTGCCAGCAGCCGATCAACCGCCGGGACTAGCGGCAACACCGGGGAGCTGTTTTTT. Translated: CASSRSTAGTSGNTGELFF.

The V and J genes are TRBV7-8 and TRBJ2-3; TRBD1 or TRBD2 may be the D gene (6 bases each). CDR1 and CDR2 from the germline V gene are SGHVS and FQNEAQ. The CDR3 runs to 16 residues. The V end was cut by 1 base, the J end by 4 bases, with 15 bases between. The CDR3 is CASSLEGGLVADTQYF. The CDR3 coding sequence is TGTGCCAGCAGCTTAGAGGGGGGACTGGTCGCAGATACGCAGTATTTT.

About this clone itself: Other DNA sequences in the same sample also yield this CDR3. The chain joins TRBV27 to TRBJ2-2, with D possibly called TRBD1 or TRBD2 (5 bases each). The V end lost 2 bases, the J end lost 4 bases, and 8 bases lay between the germline ends. The CDR3 has 14 residues. Germline CDR1 and CDR2: MNHEY and SMNVEV (reference sequence). The CDR3: CASSLGAGTGELFF. CDR3 nucleotides: TGTGCCAGCAGTTTAGGGGCGGGCACCGGGGAGCTGTTTTTT.

This rearrangement joins TRBV5-6 to TRBJ2-7; no definite D call. V was cut by 4 bases and J by 0 bases, with 11 bases left in between. There are 14 residues in the CDR3. Per the germline V gene, CDR1 is SGHDT and CDR2 is YYEEEE. The CDR3 reads CASSPASSSYEQYF. In DNA, the CDR3 is TGTGCCAGCAGCCCGGCTTCATCCTCCTACGAGCAGTACTTC.

The rearrangement links TRBV10-2 to TRBJ1-5; D ambiguous. In germline, CDR1 is WSHSY, CDR2 SAAADI. Trimming pared 3 bases from V and 1 base from J, leaving 4 bases between. The CDR3 spans 13 residues. The CDR3 DNA is TGCGCCAGCAGTGAAGGGAGCAATCAGCCCCAGCATTTT. Its translation is CASSEGSNQPQHF.

Notes on this clone: Additional DNA sequences in this sample encode the identical CDR3. The rearrangement links TRBV6-1 to TRBJ2-7; D not certain. V was clipped by 1 base and J by 1 base, with 5 bases between them. Per germline, CDR1 MNHNS and CDR2 SASEGT. This CDR3 has 13 amino acids. CDR3 sequence (DNA): TGTGCCAGCAGTGAAGGGTTATCCTACGAGCAGTACTTC. Its protein product is CASSEGLSYEQYF.

The rearrangement joins TRBV4-1 to TRBJ2-3; maybe TRBD2 (6 bases). Germline CDR1 is MGHRA and CDR2 is YSYEKL. V was clipped by 0 bases and J by 3 bases, with 16 bases between them. There are 17 residues in the CDR3. Here the CDR3 DNA reads TGCGCCAGCAGCCAAGATTGGGTCGCGGGATGGACAGATACGCAGTATTTT. As protein: CASSQDWVAGWTDTQYF.